These 26 T cell receptor beta chains were all obtained from the same sample, sequenced in a study of T cells after somatic rescue of genetic block. Here immunoSEQ multiplex PCR was the method, and the copy in TCRdb shows in-frame clones only, minus some. The profile covers more than 10,000 clones, with 65% to 75% appearing a single time and just under 20% taken by the ten largest. Material for sequencing was peripheral blood mononuclear cells (PBMCs). The source is a boy aged 5-17 years.

V gene TRBV9 combines with J gene TRBJ2-7; TRBD1 agrees at 10 bases. This CDR3 region has 19 residues. Germline CDR1 SGDLS, CDR2 YYNGEE. V lost 0 bases and J lost 1; bases outside the gene matches: 13. Here the CDR3 reads CASSVGSGTGTGVSYEQYF. CDR3 bases: TGTGCCAGCAGCGTAGGCTCCGGGACCGGGACAGGGGTTTCCTACGAGCAGTACTTC.

V is TRBV29-1 and J is TRBJ1-2; D might be TRBD1 (5 bases). Per germline, CDR1 SQVTM and CDR2 ANQGSEA. The CDR3 runs 10 residues. The ends were cut back, 5 bases at V and 5 bases at J, with 6 bases in the middle. The CDR3 is CSVRQYGYTF. DNA of the CDR3: TGCAGCGTTCGACAGTATGGCTACACCTTC.

The CDR3 nucleotides are TGTGCCGGTCACCCGGGACAGGGGACAGATACGCAGTATTTT. Translated: CAGHPGQGTDTQYF. This sequence joins TRBV6-1 and TRBJ2-3, with 10 bases matching TRBD1. The germline gives CDR1 MNHNS, CDR2 SASEGT. This CDR3 has 14 residues. V lost 11 bases to trimming and J lost 3 bases; unmatched junction nucleotides: 8.

CDR3 coding DNA: TGTGCCAGCAGCGCCGGGACAGGGTTCTACGACTACGAGCAGTACTTC. It is translated as CASSAGTGFYDYEQYF. The V gene is TRBV9, the J gene TRBJ2-7; 9 bases agree with TRBD1. Germline V CDR1 and CDR2: SGDLS, YYNGEE. The V segment lost 3 bases and the J segment 3 bases; nucleotides outside the gene matches: 10. CDR3 length equals 16 residues. The variable domain in full, with the rest retrieved from reference TRBV9 and TRBJ2-7, is DSGVTQTPKHLITATGQRVTLRCSPRSGDLSVYWYQQSLDQGLQFLIQYYNGEERAKGNILERFSAQQFPDLHSELNLSSLELGDSALYFCASSAGTGFYDYEQYFGPGTRLTVT.

V usage is TRBV28 and J usage is TRBJ1-2, with D perhaps TRBD1 (6 bases). The CDR3 has 12 residues. Germline V gene sequence: CDR1 MDHEN, CDR2 SYDVKM. Trimming shortened V by 7 bases and J by 8 bases, and 14 bases separated the two germline ends. The CDR3 sequence is CASIGQPEGYTF. The CDR3 DNA follows: TGTGCCAGCATAGGACAGCCTGAGGGCTACACCTTC.

The chain is built from TRBV7-9 and TRBJ1-1; 7 bases match TRBD1. V trimming: 4 bases; J trimming: 3 bases; junction bases outside the gene matches: 5. Germline V gives CDR1 SEHNR, CDR2 FQNEAQ (reference sequence). The CDR3 totals 14 residues. The DNA for the CDR3 is TGTGCCAGCAGCTCCGTTACAGGGGACACTGAAGCTTTCTTT. This translates into CASSSVTGDTEAFF.

In the case of this clone: One end of the junction fails to match germline, which may point to a read error. The chain has TRBV6-6 and TRBJ2-7; 7 bases match TRBD2. Germline V lookup: CDR1 MNHNY, CDR2 SVGAGI (reference sequence). The CDR3 loop spans 15 amino acids. The CDR3 DNA is TGTGCCATCAGTGAGTCGGGACTATTATCCTACGAGCAGTACTTC. Encoded protein: CAISESGLLSYEQYF.

V usage is TRBV27 and J usage is TRBJ1-2; D uncertain. The V end lost 8 bases, the J end lost 0 bases, and 16 bases lay between the germline ends. The CDR3 is made up of 15 amino acids. The germline gives CDR1 MNHEY, CDR2 SMNVEV (reference sequence). CDR3 region: CASGRASFSNYGYTF. The CDR3 DNA follows: TGTGCCAGCGGCCGAGCCTCGTTCTCTAACTATGGCTACACCTTC.

The rearrangement uses TRBV19 and TRBJ2-7; D is perhaps TRBD1 (6 bases). The length of the CDR3 is 14 residues. The V end was cut by 4 bases, the J end by 0 bases, with 10 bases between. Germline CDR1 is LNHDA and CDR2 is SQIVND (reference sequence). The CDR3 region is CASSSQGFSYEQYF. In DNA, the CDR3 is TGTGCCAGTAGTAGTCAGGGGTTCTCCTACGAGCAGTACTTC.

V usage is TRBV28 and J usage is TRBJ2-3; 7 bases fit TRBD2. V shed 6 bases, J shed 3 bases, and the junction held 6 bases outside the gene matches. From germline, CDR1 is MDHEN and CDR2 SYDVKM. This CDR3 contains 14 residues. CDR3 amino acids: CASSSLAKTDTQYF. CDR3 nucleotide sequence: TGTGCCAGCAGCTCACTAGCGAAGACAGATACGCAGTATTTT.

The chain links TRBV28 to TRBJ2-7; D tentatively reads TRBD1 or TRBD2 (7 bases each). V lost 4 bases and J 3 bases, leaving 13 bases between the germline ends. The germline V gene encodes CDR1 MDHEN and CDR2 SYDVKM. The CDR3 extends over 14 amino acids. This CDR3 reads CASSSRRGGYEQYF. CDR3 DNA: TGTGCCAGCAGTTCCCGCAGGGGGGGCTACGAGCAGTACTTC.

V and J are TRBV11-3 and TRBJ2-1; TRBD2 matches at 7 bases. This CDR3 has 15 residues. In germline, CDR1 is SGHNT, CDR2 YENEEA. J lost 6 bases, V lost 4 bases, and 9 bases had no gene match. The CDR3 DNA reads as TGTGCCAGCAGCTCCCAGGGAGGGATGCGCAATGAGCAGTTCTTC. Its protein is CASSSQGGMRNEQFF.

In this sample, this clone turned up a few times. V and J are TRBV11-2 and TRBJ2-1; the D gene is possibly TRBD2 (6 bases). CDR3 length: 17 amino acids. Looked up from germline, CDR1 is SGHAT and CDR2 is FQNNGV. V was trimmed by 5 bases and J by 5 bases, leaving 22 bases between them. In nucleotides, the CDR3 is TGTGCCAGCAGCATCCACTTAGCGGACCCCGGCAACAATGAGCAGTTCTTC. Its translation: CASSIHLADPGNNEQFF.

The chain couples TRBV6-1 to TRBJ2-7; no definite D call. Deletions cut 6 bases from V and 2 bases from J, with 11 bases between. CDR1 is MNHNS, CDR2 SASEGT, per germline. The CDR3 covers 13 residues. This CDR3 reads CASRYSAAYEQYF. The DNA of the CDR3 is TGTGCCAGCAGATACAGTGCTGCCTACGAGCAGTACTTC.

The chain has TRBV5-1 and TRBJ1-5; 7 nucleotides line up with TRBD1. In germline, CDR1 is SGHRS, CDR2 YFSETQ. The CDR3 is 13 amino acids. V shed 4 bases, J shed 7 bases, and the junction held 5 bases outside the gene matches. CDR3 residues: CASSPQGNQPQHF. In nucleotides, the CDR3 is TGCGCCAGCAGCCCACAGGGGAACCAGCCCCAGCATTTT.

The rearrangement joins TRBV18 to TRBJ1-2, with D unclear. The length of the CDR3 is 13 residues. V lost 1 base and J 8 bases, leaving 11 bases between the germline ends. CDR1 is KGHSH and CDR2 is LQKENI in the germline V gene. Here the CDR3 DNA reads TGTGCCAGCTCACCACAGAGTTATGAGGGCTACACCTTC. Encoded protein: CASSPQSYEGYTF.

The V call is TRBV6-1, the J call TRBJ2-3, with D perhaps TRBD2 (5 bases). The CDR3 contains 17 residues. Germline V gene lookup returns CDR1 MNHNS and CDR2 SASEGT. The V gene lost 4 bases and the J gene lost 0 bases, with 17 bases spanning the gap. CDR3 in amino acids: CASSGAWWLASTDTQYF. CDR3 sequence (DNA): TGTGCCAGCAGTGGAGCGTGGTGGCTAGCTAGCACAGATACGCAGTATTTT.

This chain links TRBV19 with TRBJ1-2; 8 nucleotides match TRBD1. Trimming removed 7 bases from V and 5 bases from J; junction bases left unmatched: 0. The germline gives CDR1 LNHDA, CDR2 SQIVND (reference sequence). The CDR3 runs 11 residues. CDR3 loop: CASNRGYGYTF. The CDR3 region has the DNA TGTGCCAGTAACAGGGGGTATGGCTACACCTTC.

The gene calls are TRBV6-5 and TRBJ2-4; D may be TRBD1 or TRBD2 (5 bases each). Per germline, CDR1 MNHEY and CDR2 SVGAGI. The germline V and J ends were trimmed by 6 bases and 10 bases, with 16 bases remaining between them. This CDR3 spans 13 amino acids. In nucleotides, the CDR3 is TGTGCCAGCAGCCCGGACGCGTGGGGGATTCAGTACTTC. This sequence encodes CASSPDAWGIQYF.

This rearrangement joins TRBV6-5 to TRBJ2-7, with TRBD2 identical over 9 bases. Trimming at V came to 6 bases and at J to 5 bases, leaving 11 bases not matched to a gene. This CDR3 has 15 residues. Germline V CDR1 and CDR2: MNHEY, SVGAGI. Here the CDR3 DNA reads TGTGCCAGCAGCTCTCTTTTAGCGGGAGTCCACGAGCAGTACTTC. Protein: CASSSLLAGVHEQYF.

This clone appeared a few times. The rearrangement uses TRBV18 and TRBJ1-1, with D possibly being TRBD1 (5 bases). V dropped 1 base and J dropped 0 bases, with 6 bases sitting between them. The germline V gene encodes CDR1 KGHSH and CDR2 LQKENI. The CDR3 length is 14 residues. The CDR3 reads CASSPQGLNTEAFF. The DNA of the CDR3 is TGTGCCAGCTCACCACAGGGGTTGAACACTGAAGCTTTCTTT.

This clone has a handful of counts. The chain is built from TRBV5-1 and TRBJ1-5; D possibly corresponds to TRBD1 (5 bases). With 1 base removed from V and 4 bases from J, the gap between germline ends came to 12 bases. The CDR3 extends over 15 amino acids. Germline V lookup: CDR1 SGHRS, CDR2 YFSETQ. The CDR3 bases are TGCGCCAGCAGCTTGTGGGGGACTGGAAATCAGCCCCAGCATTTT. It encodes CASSLWGTGNQPQHF.

The V gene is TRBV7-9, the J gene TRBJ2-5; D gene ambiguous. Judging by the DNA end, TRBJ2-7 fits better; the J call may be wrong. This CDR3 contains 12 residues. Germline values: CDR1 SEHNR, CDR2 FQNEAQ (reference sequence). Here the CDR3 reads CASSPSEYEQYF. CDR3 in DNA: TGTGCCAGCAGCCCCTCTGAGTACGAGCAGTACTTC.

V is TRBV19 and J is TRBJ2-5; 8 positions agree with TRBD1. The length of the CDR3 is 12 residues. In germline, CDR1 is LNHDA, CDR2 SQIVND (reference sequence). Trimming removed 6 bases from V and 4 bases from J; junction bases left unmatched: 1. CDR3: CASRDRAETQYF. CDR3 nucleotide sequence: TGTGCCAGTAGGGACAGGGCAGAGACCCAGTACTTC.

V usage is TRBV10-3 and J usage is TRBJ2-7, with 8 bases identical to TRBD2. V trimming: 3 bases; J trimming: 0 bases; junction bases outside the gene matches: 13. Germline lookup yields CDR1 ENHRY and CDR2 SYGVKD. The CDR3 runs to 18 residues. The CDR3: CAISDGRYSGVSSYEQYF. The CDR3 nucleotides read TGTGCCATCAGTGACGGACGGTATAGCGGGGTCAGCTCCTACGAGCAGTACTTC.

The V gene is TRBV2, the J gene TRBJ2-3; either TRBD1 or TRBD2 may fit D (6 bases each). CDR3 length: 14 amino acids. V dropped 7 bases and J dropped 0 bases, with 11 bases sitting between them. Germline assignment: CDR1 SNHLY and CDR2 FYNNEI. CDR3 DNA: TGTGCCAGCAAATGGAGGGGGAGCACAGATACGCAGTATTTT. Translation: CASKWRGSTDTQYF.